This TCR beta chain was identified during a study of OX40 agonist ivuxolimab in advanced cancers. General study results and limits: Clones of CD4+ and CD8+ blood T cells grew by week 6 at doses of 0.1 to 3.0 mg/kg.

With respect to this clone: Its antigen remains unidentified.

TCRdb's copy holds only in-frame clones and misses some; the assay was immunoSEQ multiplex PCR. The sample comprises tens of thousands of clones, 80% to 90% of which are singletons, and around an eighth rests with the top ten. Prior autoimmune disease or systemic immunosuppression barred patients. V was pared by 4 bases and J by 7 bases, with 12 bases between. Germline loops: CDR1 SGHRS, CDR2 YFSETQ. The CDR3 totals 13 residues. Sequencing used CD4+ or CD8+ T cells sorted from blood, obtained in a trial of the OX40 agonist ivuxolimab. This chain connects TRBV5-1 to TRBJ1-5; D is ambiguous. The sequence derives from an adult with an advanced solid tumor such as melanoma, head and neck, liver or kidney cancer. The CDR3 loop is CASSLGAQQPQHF. The CDR3 nucleotides are TGCGCCAGCAGCCTAGGAGCTCAACAGCCCCAGCATTTT.